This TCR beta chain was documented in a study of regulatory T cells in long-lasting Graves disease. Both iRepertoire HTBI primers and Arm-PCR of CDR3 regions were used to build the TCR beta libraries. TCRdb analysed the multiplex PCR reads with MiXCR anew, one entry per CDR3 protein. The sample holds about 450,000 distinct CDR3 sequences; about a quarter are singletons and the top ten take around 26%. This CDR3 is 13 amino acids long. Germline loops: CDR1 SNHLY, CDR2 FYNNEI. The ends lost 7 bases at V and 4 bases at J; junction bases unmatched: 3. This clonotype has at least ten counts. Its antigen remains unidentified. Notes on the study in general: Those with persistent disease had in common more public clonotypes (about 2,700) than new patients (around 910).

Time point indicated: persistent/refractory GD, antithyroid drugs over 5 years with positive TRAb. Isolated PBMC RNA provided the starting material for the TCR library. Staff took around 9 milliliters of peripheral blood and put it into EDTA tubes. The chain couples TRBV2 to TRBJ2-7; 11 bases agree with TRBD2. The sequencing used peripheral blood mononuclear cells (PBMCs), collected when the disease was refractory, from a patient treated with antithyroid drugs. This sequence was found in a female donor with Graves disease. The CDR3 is CASNVAGGYEQYF. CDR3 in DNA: TGTGCCAGCAACGTAGCGGGAGGGTACGAGCAGTACTTC.